The T cell receptor beta chain described here comes from a study of sequential checkpoint blockade in melanoma. As for treatment: randomized to nivolumab then ipilimumab (arm A) or the reverse (arm B). Profiled with immunoSEQ multiplex PCR; TCRdb holds only in-frame clones, not every one. The sample has 25,000 to 35,000 clones, 83% seen once; the top ten hold 17%. Germline CDR1 and CDR2: MRHNA and SNTAGT. CDR3 size: 13 residues. Trimming pared 4 bases from V and 5 bases from J, leaving 11 bases between. The J gene is TRBJ1-1, the V gene TRBV6-4, with D tentatively TRBD1 (5 bases). The clonotype originates from a human donor with melanoma. This sample comprised CD8+ T cells sorted from blood (inferred from file names), obtained from a patient given nivolumab and ipilimumab in sequence. The CDR3 sequence: CASSARVETEAFF. DNA of the CDR3: TGTGCCAGCAGTGCCAGGGTCGAAACTGAAGCTTTCTTT.